This T cell receptor beta chain stems from a study of early T cells in non-severe SARS-CoV-2 infection. Across the study: The authors sequenced bulk RNA from unsorted whole blood, leaving chains unpaired.

Germline V gives CDR1 DFQATT, CDR2 SNEGSKA (reference sequence). V gave up 3 bases and J gave up 4 bases, with 12 bases separating them. The CDR3 has 13 amino acids. Attachment of unique molecular identifiers to individual cDNA molecules was performed. TCRdb re-analysed the 5' RACE reads in MiXCR, keeping a single row per CDR3 protein. The sample contains 32,000 or so distinct CDR3 sequences, about 10% of which appear only once. The study, taken as a whole, reports: CD4 and private specificities were missed by VDJdb matching, which favored anti-spike CD8 responses.

As concerns this clonotype: The target antigen is unknown.

The chain has TRBV20-1 and TRBJ1-2; no firm D call. Material: whole blood. The receptor was derived from an adult who was a healthcare worker with PCR-confirmed SARS-CoV-2 infection or an uninfected control (not recorded which). DNA of the CDR3: TGCAGTGCTAGTCCTTCAGAAGCCTATGGCTACACCTTC. Its protein is CSASPSEAYGYTF.